This T cell receptor beta chain emerged from a study of technical replicates of blood from a handful of donors. Germline values: CDR1 SGHTA, CDR2 FQGNSA. The CDR3 runs 11 residues. V dropped 5 bases and J dropped 3 bases, with 3 bases sitting between them. Assay: immunoSEQ multiplex PCR; the TCRdb copy retains only in-frame clones and omits some. The table shows some 15,000 clones, with approximately 80% occurring only once. The chain uses TRBV7-2 and TRBJ2-3, with D unresolved. Input material: PBMCs. The receptor's source is a human donor in good health. Some clones in this sample may be carry-over from other donors' samples. CDR3 in DNA: TGTGCCAGCAGCGTAACAGATACGCAGTATTTT. Translated: CASSVTDTQYF. The full variable domain, its missing parts supplied by reference TRBV7-2 and TRBJ2-3, is GAGVSQSPSNKVTEKGKDVELRCDPISGHTALYWYRQSLGQGLEFLIYFQGNSAPDKSGLPSDRFSAERTGGSVSTLTIQRTQQEDSAVYLCASSVTDTQYFGPGTRLTVL.